These T cell receptor beta chains were read from a single sample in a study of tumor and adjacent non-tumor tissue in lung cancer. TCRdb independently ran MiXCR on the multiplex PCR reads; one entry per CDR3 protein. Of some 80,000 distinct CDR3 sequences listed, over 65% were seen once; the top ten hold around two fifths. Material: distant non-tumor lung tissue. The receptors were gathered from a man between 70 and 80 years old with non-small cell lung cancer. The CDR3 runs from the conserved cysteine through the conserved F or W. D genes are given only for firm matches. The size entry is marked missing in some rows and otherwise reads once, few, many or a size class.

CDR3 DNA: TGCAGTGCCGGATGGGCCGGTTCAGATACGCAGTATTTT
CDR3 protein: CSAGWAGSDTQYF
J gene: TRBJ2-3
D gene: -
V gene: TRBV20-1
clone size: many

CDR3 DNA: TGCAATGTTCGGGGCAGAGGGACAGATACGCAGTATTTT
CDR3 protein: CNVRGRGTDTQYF
J gene: TRBJ2-3
D gene: -
V gene: TRBV29-1
clone size: few

CDR3 DNA: TGCAGTGTTGTGGCAAGTAGGATGCACGAGCAGTACTTC
CDR3 protein: CSVVASRMHEQYF
J gene: TRBJ2-7
D gene: -
V gene: TRBV29-1
clone size: -

CDR3 DNA: TGTGCCAGCAGCATACAGGGACAACCATACAATGAGCAGTTCTTC
CDR3 protein: CASSIQGQPYNEQFF
J gene: TRBJ2-1
D gene: -
V gene: TRBV11-2
clone size: medium-sized

CDR3 DNA: TGTGCCAGCAGCCCCTTTGCGGGAACTCGATACACAGGGGAGTTGTTTTTT
CDR3 protein: CASSPFAGTRYTGELFF
J gene: TRBJ2-2
D gene: -
V gene: TRBV28
clone size: -

CDR3 DNA: TGTGCCAGCTGCTTAGAGTTTGTTAGCGTGGACAATGAGCAGTTCTTC
CDR3 protein: CASCLEFVSVDNEQFF
J gene: TRBJ2-1
D gene: -
V gene: TRBV7-8
clone size: -

CDR3 DNA: TGTGCCAGCAGCTTAGACAGGGGGTGGCAGTCCCAGCATTTT
CDR3 protein: CASSLDRGWQSQHF
J gene: TRBJ1-5
D gene: TRBD1
V gene: TRBV11-2
clone size: -

CDR3 DNA: TGTGCCAGCAGCCCAATGACAGGGAGTAATGAGCAGTTCTTC
CDR3 protein: CASSPMTGSNEQFF
J gene: TRBJ2-1
D gene: TRBD1
V gene: TRBV7-3
clone size: -

CDR3 DNA: TGTGCCATCAGGGTTTCGGAGAGGAATGAAGCTTTCTTT
CDR3 protein: CAIRVSERNEAFF
J gene: TRBJ1-1
D gene: -
V gene: TRBV10-3
clone size: few

CDR3 DNA: TGTGCCAACAGCGGATCCGGGATCTATGGCTACACCTTC
CDR3 protein: CANSGSGIYGYTF
J gene: TRBJ1-2
D gene: -
V gene: TRBV11-2
clone size: -

CDR3 DNA: TGTGCCAGCAGCCAAGGAGCCCCTAGCGGGGGGCCCACAGATAGGCAGTATTTT
CDR3 protein: CASSQGAPSGGPTDRQYF
J gene: TRBJ2-3
D gene: TRBD2
V gene: TRBV14
clone size: -

CDR3 DNA: TGTGCCAGCATGTTGGAGATGGATGAAAAACTGTTTTTT
CDR3 protein: CASMLEMDEKLFF
J gene: TRBJ1-4
D gene: -
V gene: TRBV5-4
clone size: -

CDR3 DNA: TGTGCCGGCAGAGGCAGGGGTACCGGGGAGCTGTTTTTT
CDR3 protein: CAGRGRGTGELFF
J gene: TRBJ2-2
D gene: -
V gene: TRBV6-6
clone size: -

CDR3 DNA: TGTGTCAGCAGCATCGACAGGGGGACCTACAGTGGGCAGTTCTTC
CDR3 protein: CVSSIDRGTYSGQFF
J gene: TRBJ2-1
D gene: TRBD1
V gene: TRBV11-3
clone size: -

CDR3 DNA: TGTGCCAGCAGTTACTCCGAGACCAACACAGATACGCAGTATTTT
CDR3 protein: CASSYSETNTDTQYF
J gene: TRBJ2-3
D gene: -
V gene: TRBV6-5
clone size: many

CDR3 DNA: TGCAGTGCTACCGACTTGGGGCGGGCCATTCGCACAGATACGCAGTATTTT
CDR3 protein: CSATDLGRAIRTDTQYF
J gene: TRBJ2-3
D gene: -
V gene: TRBV20-1
clone size: few

CDR3 DNA: TGTGACAACAGCAACAAGGGTTCTCCACTCCACTTT
CDR3 protein: CDNSNKGSPLHF
J gene: TRBJ1-6
D gene: -
V gene: TRBV7-9
clone size: once

CDR3 DNA: TGCGCCAGCACCGGGACTAGCGGCACCGACTACGAGCAGTACTTC
CDR3 protein: CASTGTSGTDYEQYF
J gene: TRBJ2-7
D gene: TRBD2
V gene: TRBV10-2
clone size: -

CDR3 DNA: TGTGCCAGCAGTGAAAGGACTATCGGGGGGAACAATGAGCAGTTCTTC
CDR3 protein: CASSERTIGGNNEQFF
J gene: TRBJ2-1
D gene: TRBD2
V gene: TRBV6-1
clone size: -

CDR3 DNA: TGTGCCAGTAGCCTGACAGAAAACCAGCCCCAGCATTTT
CDR3 protein: CASSLTENQPQHF
J gene: TRBJ1-5
D gene: -
V gene: TRBV6-6
clone size: -

CDR3 DNA: TGTGCCAGCAGCTTAGTGGACATAGGGGTTGGCGGGGAGATGTTTTTT
CDR3 protein: CASSLVDIGVGGEMFF
J gene: TRBJ2-2
D gene: -
V gene: TRBV11-2
clone size: -

CDR3 DNA: TGTGCCAGCTGCTTGGGACCGGGACCGACCCATGAGCAGTACTTC
CDR3 protein: CASCLGPGPTHEQYF
J gene: TRBJ2-7
D gene: -
V gene: TRBV5-4
clone size: -

CDR3 DNA: TGTGTCAGCAGCTTGATCAGTCCGGAGACCTGGTACTTC
CDR3 protein: CVSSLISPETWYF
J gene: TRBJ2-5
D gene: -
V gene: TRBV5-5
clone size: -

CDR3 DNA: TGCAGTGCTAAAATAGGGGGCGCAGCTGGCTATACCTTC
CDR3 protein: CSAKIGGAAGYTF
J gene: TRBJ1-2
D gene: TRBD1
V gene: TRBV20-1
clone size: -

CDR3 DNA: TGTGCAAGCAGAACCCAGGGACTAGCGGGGGAGGCGCAGTATTTT
CDR3 protein: CASRTQGLAGEAQYF
J gene: TRBJ2-3
D gene: TRBD2
V gene: TRBV12-3/TRBV12-4
clone size: once

CDR3 DNA: TGCAGCGTTGGTTTGGACAGGACATCACCCCTCCACTTT
CDR3 protein: CSVGLDRTSPLHF
J gene: TRBJ1-6
D gene: TRBD1
V gene: TRBV29-1
clone size: many

CDR3 DNA: TGTGCCAGCAGCGGGGACAGGTTCTACGAGCAGTACTTC
CDR3 protein: CASSGDRFYEQYF
J gene: TRBJ2-7
D gene: TRBD1
V gene: TRBV11-3
clone size: few

CDR3 DNA: TGTGCCAGCAGCTCGACAAGGGGCTCGAGTACCCAGTATTTT
CDR3 protein: CASSSTRGSSTQYF
J gene: TRBJ2-3
D gene: -
V gene: TRBV11-2
clone size: -

CDR3 DNA: TGCGCCAGCAGACCAGACGGGGGGGGTAACACCGGGCACCTGTTTTTT
CDR3 protein: CASRPDGGGNTGHLFF
J gene: TRBJ2-2
D gene: TRBD2
V gene: TRBV10-2
clone size: -

CDR3 DNA: TGTATCTGCACAACCGGGACAGGCCCCTACGAGCAGTACTTC
CDR3 protein: CICTTGTGPYEQYF
J gene: TRBJ2-7
D gene: TRBD1
V gene: TRBV10-3
clone size: -

CDR3 DNA: TGTGCCAGCAGTTTAGGGACAAGGGGCAATAGGCCCCAGCATTTT
CDR3 protein: CASSLGTRGNRPQHF
J gene: TRBJ1-5
D gene: -
V gene: TRBV12-3/TRBV12-4
clone size: -

CDR3 DNA: TGCGCCAGCAGTCAAGAAATTGGACTAGCGGGTCCCGACGGCTCCTACCAGCAGTACTTC
CDR3 protein: CASSQEIGLAGPDGSYQQYF
J gene: TRBJ2-7
D gene: TRBD2
V gene: TRBV4-3
clone size: -

CDR3 DNA: TGTGTGTGGACAGGGCCCTCTGGAAACACCATATATTTT
CDR3 protein: CVWTGPSGNTIYF
J gene: TRBJ1-3
D gene: TRBD1
V gene: TRBV30
clone size: few

CDR3 DNA: TGTGCCAGCAACTTAGGGCCCGGGGAGTTGTTTTTT
CDR3 protein: CASNLGPGELFF
J gene: TRBJ2-2
D gene: -
V gene: TRBV13
clone size: -

CDR3 DNA: TGCAGAGTTGCACGACAGGTTCTGGAGACCCAGTACTTC
CDR3 protein: CRVARQVLETQYF
J gene: TRBJ2-5
D gene: -
V gene: TRBV29-1
clone size: -

CDR3 DNA: TGTGCTAGCAGCTGGGACAGGCGCGAGCAGTACTTC
CDR3 protein: CASSWDRREQYF
J gene: TRBJ2-7
D gene: TRBD1
V gene: TRBV5-5
clone size: -

CDR3 DNA: TGTGCCATAAGCGCCGAGCAAAGCCACGACTACACCTTC
CDR3 protein: CAISAEQSHDYTF
J gene: TRBJ1-2
D gene: -
V gene: TRBV10-3
clone size: -

CDR3 DNA: TGTGCCAGCAGTTCCCCGGGGGGCCCGCAGTATTTT
CDR3 protein: CASSSPGGPQYF
J gene: TRBJ2-3
D gene: -
V gene: TRBV28
clone size: few

CDR3 DNA: TGTGCCAGCAGCCACTGGGTCTCCGAAAGGACCGGACTCTACGAGCAGTACTTC
CDR3 protein: CASSHWVSERTGLYEQYF
J gene: TRBJ2-7
D gene: -
V gene: TRBV21-1
clone size: -

CDR3 DNA: TGTGCGAGCAGCTTCCCCCATGATACGCAGTATTTT
CDR3 protein: CASSFPHDTQYF
J gene: TRBJ2-3
D gene: -
V gene: TRBV7-9
clone size: -

CDR3 DNA: TGTGCCAGCAGTTACTCCGACGGTAACAATACACCCCTCCACTTT
CDR3 protein: CASSYSDGNNTPLHF
J gene: TRBJ1-6
D gene: -
V gene: TRBV6-5
clone size: -

CDR3 DNA: TGCAGTGCTAGACTCAGCACTAACACAGATACGCAGTATTTT
CDR3 protein: CSARLSTNTDTQYF
J gene: TRBJ2-3
D gene: -
V gene: TRBV20-1
clone size: few

CDR3 DNA: TGCGCCAGCAGTGAGTCCCTTGCGGGGGGCTGCAATGAGCAGTTCTTC
CDR3 protein: CASSESLAGGCNEQFF
J gene: TRBJ2-1
D gene: TRBD2
V gene: TRBV10-1
clone size: -

CDR3 DNA: TGCGCCAGCAGCCAAGACGCCCCCTGGGGGACCACCTACCAAGAGACCCAGTACTTC
CDR3 protein: CASSQDAPWGTTYQETQYF
J gene: TRBJ2-5
D gene: -
V gene: TRBV4-3
clone size: many

CDR3 DNA: TGTGCCAACAGTTCCTCAGACAGCCAAGACACCGGGGAGCTGTTTTTT
CDR3 protein: CANSSSDSQDTGELFF
J gene: TRBJ2-2
D gene: -
V gene: TRBV6-2/TRBV6-3
clone size: -

CDR3 DNA: TGTGCCAGCAGGCCGAGACAGGTGAAATATGGTTACACCTTC
CDR3 protein: CASRPRQVKYGYTF
J gene: TRBJ1-2
D gene: -
V gene: TRBV12-3/TRBV12-4
clone size: -

CDR3 DNA: TGTGCCAGCAGTCATCCCGGGACAGGGATCGGCACTGGAATCACCATATATTTT
CDR3 protein: CASSHPGTGIGTGITIYF
J gene: TRBJ1-3
D gene: TRBD1
V gene: TRBV12-3/TRBV12-4
clone size: -

CDR3 DNA: TGTGCCAGCAGTTTCCAGGGACTCAACTATGAGCAGTACTTC
CDR3 protein: CASSFQGLNYEQYF
J gene: TRBJ2-7
D gene: -
V gene: TRBV6-6
clone size: -

CDR3 DNA: TGTGCCAGCACAACAGGGAGGTCATGGGATAAAAAACTGTTTTTT
CDR3 protein: CASTTGRSWDKKLFF
J gene: TRBJ1-4
D gene: -
V gene: TRBV2
clone size: -

CDR3 DNA: TGTGCCAACAGTTCGCGACTACTCGAGCAGTTCTTC
CDR3 protein: CANSSRLLEQFF
J gene: TRBJ2-1
D gene: -
V gene: TRBV12-3/TRBV12-4
clone size: once

CDR3 DNA: TGTGCCAGCAGTTTCCAAATAACTAATGTAAAACTGTTTTTT
CDR3 protein: CASSFQITNVKLFF
J gene: TRBJ1-4
D gene: -
V gene: TRBV12-3/TRBV12-4
clone size: -

CDR3 DNA: TGTGCCAGTATCTTTGGAACCGGGAACTCAGGCGGGGAGCTGTTTTTT
CDR3 protein: CASIFGTGNSGGELFF
J gene: TRBJ2-2
D gene: -
V gene: TRBV5-6
clone size: -